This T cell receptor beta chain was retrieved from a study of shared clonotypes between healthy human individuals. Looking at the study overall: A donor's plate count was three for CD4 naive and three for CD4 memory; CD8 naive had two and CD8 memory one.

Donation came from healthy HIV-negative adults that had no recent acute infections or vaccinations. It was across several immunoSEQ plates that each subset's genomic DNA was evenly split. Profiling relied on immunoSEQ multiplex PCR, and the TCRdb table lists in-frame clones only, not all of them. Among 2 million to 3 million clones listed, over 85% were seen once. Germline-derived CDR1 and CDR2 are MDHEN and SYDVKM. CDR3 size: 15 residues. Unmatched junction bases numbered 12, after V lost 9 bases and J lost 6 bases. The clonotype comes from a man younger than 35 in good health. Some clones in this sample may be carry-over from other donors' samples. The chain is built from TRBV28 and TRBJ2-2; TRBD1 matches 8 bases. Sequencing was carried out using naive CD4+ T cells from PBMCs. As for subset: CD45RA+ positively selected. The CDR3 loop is CASIERTGKPGELFF. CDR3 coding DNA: TGTGCCAGTATTGAAAGGACAGGGAAACCCGGGGAGCTGTTTTTT. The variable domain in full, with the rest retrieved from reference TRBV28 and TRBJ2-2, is DVKVTQSSRYLVKRTGEKVFLECVQDMDHENMFWYRQDPGLGLRLIYFSYDVKMKEKGDIPEGYSVSREKKERFSLILESASTNQTSMYLCASIERTGKPGELFFGEGSRLTVL.